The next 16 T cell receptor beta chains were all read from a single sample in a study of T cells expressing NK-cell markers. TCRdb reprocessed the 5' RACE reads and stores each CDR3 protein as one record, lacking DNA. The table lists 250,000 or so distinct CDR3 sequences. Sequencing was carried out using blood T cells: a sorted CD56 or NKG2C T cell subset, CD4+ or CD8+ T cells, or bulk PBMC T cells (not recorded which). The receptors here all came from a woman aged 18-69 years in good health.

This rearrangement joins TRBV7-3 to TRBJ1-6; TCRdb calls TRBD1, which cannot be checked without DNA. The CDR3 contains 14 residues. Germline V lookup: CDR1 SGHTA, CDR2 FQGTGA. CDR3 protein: CASSLGQGYSPLHF. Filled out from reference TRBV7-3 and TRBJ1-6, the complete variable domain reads GAGVSQTPSNKVTEKGKYVELRCDPISGHTALYWYRQSLGQGPEFLIYFQGTGAADDSGLPNDRFFAVRPEGSVSTLKIQRTERGDSAVYLCASSLGQGYSPLHFGNGTRLTVT.

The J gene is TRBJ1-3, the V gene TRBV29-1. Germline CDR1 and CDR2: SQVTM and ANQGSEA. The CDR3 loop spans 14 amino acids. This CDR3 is CSVGAAGAGNTIYF.

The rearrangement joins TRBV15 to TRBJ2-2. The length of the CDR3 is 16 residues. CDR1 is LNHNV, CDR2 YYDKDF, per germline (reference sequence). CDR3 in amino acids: CATSHLWNQNTGELFF.

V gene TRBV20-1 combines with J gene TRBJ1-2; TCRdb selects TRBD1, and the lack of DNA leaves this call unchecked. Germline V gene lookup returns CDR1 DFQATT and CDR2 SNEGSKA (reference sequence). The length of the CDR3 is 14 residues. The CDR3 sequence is CSARTQGHDYGYTF.

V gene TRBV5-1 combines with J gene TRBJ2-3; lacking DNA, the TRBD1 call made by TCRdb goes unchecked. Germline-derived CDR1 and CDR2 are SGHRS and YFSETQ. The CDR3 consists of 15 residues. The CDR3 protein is CASSPVDRNTDTQYF.

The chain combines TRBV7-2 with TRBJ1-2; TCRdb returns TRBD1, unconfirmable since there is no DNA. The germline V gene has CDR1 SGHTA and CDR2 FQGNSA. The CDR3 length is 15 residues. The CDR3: CASSLIQASNYGYTF.

CDR3 in amino acids: CASSRFAGGRYNEQFF. This sequence joins TRBV12-3 or TRBV12-4 and TRBJ2-1; as DNA is missing, the TRBD2 call by TCRdb cannot be tested. CDR3 length: 16 residues.

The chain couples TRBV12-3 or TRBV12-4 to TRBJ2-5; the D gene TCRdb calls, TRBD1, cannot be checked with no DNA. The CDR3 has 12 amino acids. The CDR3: CASSRRGETQYF.

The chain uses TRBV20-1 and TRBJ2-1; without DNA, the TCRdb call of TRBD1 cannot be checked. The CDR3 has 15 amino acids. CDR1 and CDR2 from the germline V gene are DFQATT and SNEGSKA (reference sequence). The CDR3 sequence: CSASRRGSSYNEQFF.

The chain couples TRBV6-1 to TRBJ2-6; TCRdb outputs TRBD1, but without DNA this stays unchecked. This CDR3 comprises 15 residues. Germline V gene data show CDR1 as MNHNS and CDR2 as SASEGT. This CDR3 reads CASLEGARGANVLTF.

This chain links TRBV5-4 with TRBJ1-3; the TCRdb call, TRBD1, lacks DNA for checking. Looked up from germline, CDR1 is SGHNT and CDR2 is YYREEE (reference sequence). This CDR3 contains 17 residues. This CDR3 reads CASSPGTASYSGNTIYF.

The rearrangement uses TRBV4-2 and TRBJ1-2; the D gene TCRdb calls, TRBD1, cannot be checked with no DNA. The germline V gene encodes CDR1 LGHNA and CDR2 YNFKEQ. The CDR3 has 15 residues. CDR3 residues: CASSHSPGQTYGYTF.

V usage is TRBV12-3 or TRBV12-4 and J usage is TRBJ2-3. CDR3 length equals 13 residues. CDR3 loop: CASKPARADTQYF.

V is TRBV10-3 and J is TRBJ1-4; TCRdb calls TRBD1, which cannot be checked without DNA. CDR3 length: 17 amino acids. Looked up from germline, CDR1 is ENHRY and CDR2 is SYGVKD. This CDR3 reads CAISGELQGAANEKLFF.

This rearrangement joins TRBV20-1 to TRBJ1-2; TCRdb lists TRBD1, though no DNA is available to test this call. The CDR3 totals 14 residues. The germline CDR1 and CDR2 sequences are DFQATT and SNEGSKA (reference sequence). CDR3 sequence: CSARDGTDYYGYTF.

CDR3 protein: CASSLALAKDTQYF. The V call is TRBV11-2, the J call TRBJ2-3. CDR3 length: 14 residues. The germline V gene encodes CDR1 SGHAT and CDR2 FQNNGV.